The 16 T cell receptor beta chains in this list originate from one sample, sequenced in a study of T cell repertoires in cytomegalovirus infection. TCRdb re-called the reads through MiXCR, storing one row per CDR3 protein. This sample yields around 530,000 distinct CDR3 sequences, of which around 27% are seen a single time; about 13% belongs to the top ten. The sequencing input was PBMCs. All receptors derive from a human donor in good health (CMV status not recorded). Some clones in this sample may be carry-over from other donors' samples.

This clonotype has ten or more counts. V and J are TRBV7-2 and TRBJ1-4; 8 nucleotides line up with TRBD1. The CDR3 runs 15 residues. Per the germline V gene, CDR1 is SGHTA and CDR2 is FQGNSA. V shed 6 bases, J shed 2 bases, and the junction held 5 bases outside the gene matches. The CDR3 loop is CASSSQGATNEKLFF. CDR3 nucleotide sequence: TGTGCCAGCAGTTCGCAGGGGGCTACTAATGAAAAACTGTTTTTT.

The chain joins TRBV12-3 or TRBV12-4 to TRBJ1-1; D unclear. This CDR3 has 13 amino acids. V gave up 7 bases and J gave up 0 bases, with 9 bases separating them. CDR3 nucleotides: TGTGCCAGCAAGCCGGTCTTGAACACTGAAGCTTTCTTT. Translating gives CASKPVLNTEAFF.

This clonotype was counted only a few times. The chain's CDR3 is CASSYSASKDTQYF. The DNA of the CDR3 is TGTGCCAGCAGTTACTCGGCGTCCAAAGATACGCAGTATTTT. This sequence joins TRBV6-8 and TRBJ2-3; the D is unclear. Germline V lookup: CDR1 MNHGY, CDR2 SAAAGT. Deletions cut 0 bases from V and 5 bases from J, with 9 bases between. This CDR3 region has 14 residues.

The rearrangement uses TRBV6-2 or TRBV6-3 and TRBJ2-1; 10 bases map to TRBD2. The CDR3 has 19 amino acids. Germline V CDR1 and CDR2: MNHEY, SVGEGT. The V gene end was trimmed by 2 bases and the J gene end by 0 bases; junction bases not matched to a gene: 10. The CDR3 sequence: CASSYDFGTSVNSYNEQFF. The CDR3 DNA sequence: TGTGCCAGCAGTTACGATTTCGGGACTAGCGTGAACTCCTACAATGAGCAGTTCTTC.

This clonotype was seen a few times. Since a much larger clone is just one base distant, this may be a read error. The chain links TRBV7-9 to TRBJ2-2; D is uncertain. Germline-derived CDR1 and CDR2 are SEHNR and FQNEAQ (reference sequence). The V and J ends lost 5 bases and 4 bases respectively, with 2 bases between them. The CDR3 extends over 11 amino acids. CDR3 region: CASSATGELFF. The CDR3 DNA reads TGTGCCAGCAGCGCCACCGGGGAGCTGTTTTTT.

This clonotype was seen more than once but under ten times. The chain links TRBV19 to TRBJ2-3, with a possible D match to TRBD1 (6 bases). The V end was cut by 0 bases, the J end by 3 bases, with 16 bases between. This CDR3 contains 17 residues. Germline V gene sequence: CDR1 LNHDA, CDR2 SQIVND (reference sequence). CDR3 residues: CASSIDQGTSGTDTQYF. The CDR3 nucleotides read TGTGCCAGTAGTATAGATCAGGGGACATCCGGGACAGATACGCAGTATTTT.

This clonotype was counted between two and nine times. V is TRBV3-1 and J is TRBJ2-6, with 8 positions matching TRBD2. V dropped 1 base and J dropped 0; count of bases not matched to a gene: 5. The CDR3 contains 18 residues. The germline V gene has CDR1 LGHDT and CDR2 YNNKEL (reference sequence). The CDR3 DNA reads as TGTGCCAGCAGCCAAGGCGGGGGGCCCGGCTCTGGGGCCAACGTCCTGACTTTC. Protein sequence: CASSQGGGPGSGANVLTF.

Points on this clonotype: A much larger clone is a single base away; this may be a read error. The chain recombines TRBV7-9 with TRBJ2-5, with D unresolved. The V gene lost 1 base and the J gene lost 0 bases, with 6 bases spanning the gap. This CDR3 comprises 14 residues. The germline CDR1 and CDR2 sequences are SEHNR and FQNEAQ (reference sequence). DNA of the CDR3: TGTGCCAGCAGCTTAGGAGAGTACCAAGAGACCCAGTACTTC. This encodes CASSLGEYQETQYF. The variable domain in full, completed from reference TRBV7-9 and TRBJ2-5, reads DTGVSQNPRHKITKRGQNVTFRCDPISEHNRLYWYRQTLGQGPEFLTYFQNEAQLEKSRLLSDRFSAERPKGSFSTLEIQRTEQGDSAMYLCASSLGEYQETQYFGPGTRLLVL.

V usage is TRBV9 and J usage is TRBJ2-1; 7 bases fit TRBD1. The CDR3 sequence is 16 residues long. Trimming took 0 bases from V and 3 from J; bases not matched to a gene: 6. Germline CDR1 reads SGDLS; CDR2 reads YYNGEE. The CDR3 here is CASSVVVTGIYNEQFF. Here the CDR3 DNA reads TGTGCCAGCAGCGTAGTGGTGACAGGGATCTACAATGAGCAGTTCTTC.

This chain joins TRBV29-1 and TRBJ2-1; D is perhaps TRBD1 or TRBD2 (5 bases each). The CDR3 is made up of 11 amino acids. The V gene's germline CDR1 is SQVTM and CDR2 ANQGSEA. Between the trimmed V and J ends, which lost 6 bases and 9 bases, there was a span of 12 bases. This chain's CDR3 is CSVDGDLEQFF. CDR3 DNA sequence: TGCAGCGTCGACGGGGACCTTGAGCAGTTCTTC.

V is TRBV12-5 and J is TRBJ2-2; 8 bases are shared with TRBD2. CDR1 and CDR2 (germline): LGHNT, FRNRAP. The J segment lost 5 bases and the V segment lost 2 bases, leaving 7 bases of the junction unmatched. The CDR3 runs 16 residues. The CDR3 region has the DNA TGTGCTAGTGGTTTGTACGCGGGAGGTAGGACCGGGGAGCTGTTTTTT. Protein product: CASGLYAGGRTGELFF.

V gene TRBV19 combines with J gene TRBJ1-1; 9 bases match TRBD1. This CDR3 spans 15 amino acids. The germline V gene encodes CDR1 LNHDA and CDR2 SQIVND (reference sequence). V dropped 8 bases and J dropped 4; count of bases not matched to a gene: 11. CDR3 amino acids: CASGAFGTGSTEAFF. In DNA form, the CDR3 reads TGTGCCAGTGGGGCTTTTGGGACAGGGAGCACTGAAGCTTTCTTT.

The V gene is TRBV15, the J gene TRBJ2-1; 9 nucleotides align to TRBD1. V was pared by 3 bases and J by 8 bases, with 8 bases of the junction left unmatched. The CDR3 consists of 15 residues. Germline V gene data show CDR1 as LNHNV and CDR2 as YYDKDF (reference sequence). The CDR3, as DNA: TGTGCCACCAGCAGTGGACAGGGGTCCATCGATGAGCAGTTCTTC. Its translation: CATSSGQGSIDEQFF.

Only a few counts were recorded for this clonotype. The chain combines TRBV12-3 or TRBV12-4 with TRBJ1-2; D is unclear. The CDR3 consists of 15 residues. Trimming took off 3 bases at V and 6 bases at J, with 17 bases between the two ends. The CDR3 is CASSFASEVRDGYTF. CDR3 nucleotide sequence: TGTGCCAGCAGTTTCGCTTCTGAAGTGAGGGATGGCTACACCTTC.

The J gene is TRBJ1-6, the V gene TRBV27, with D unresolved. Trimming stripped 4 bases from V and 7 bases from J, with 14 bases between. This CDR3 has 15 residues. Germline-derived CDR1 and CDR2 are MNHEY and SMNVEV (reference sequence). Here the CDR3 reads CASSSLARRNSPLHF. CDR3 bases: TGTGCCAGCAGTTCCCTGGCCCGACGGAATTCACCCCTCCACTTT.

This clonotype showed up just a few times. The chain employs TRBV19 and TRBJ1-5; no definite D call. The V gene lost 5 bases and the J gene lost 5 bases, with 10 bases spanning the gap. Germline-derived CDR1 and CDR2 are LNHDA and SQIVND (reference sequence). The CDR3 covers 13 residues. CDR3 sequence reads: CASSRTKDQPQHF. The CDR3 region has the DNA TGTGCCAGTAGTCGCACAAAAGATCAGCCCCAGCATTTT.